Given below is one T cell receptor (beta chain) in context. Original processing notes: Nucleated cell counts were estimated from reference gene primer amplification. Profiling relied on immunoSEQ multiplex PCR, and the TCRdb table lists in-frame clones only, not all of them. V and J calls and clone size are given by that table; D and trimming were obtained from the DNA. The table shows around 230,000 clones, with 85% to 90% occurring only once. Looked up from germline, CDR1 is SGHRS and CDR2 is YFSETQ. The CDR3 contains 18 residues. V gave up 1 base and J gave up 0 bases; unmatched junction bases: 5. This sample is drawn from a study of blood T cell repertoires in COVID-19. Study context: T cells, B-cell-depleted T cells, or PBMCs supplied cDNA or gDNA.

The study recruited people aged roughly 18 to 100 years across about two dozen US areas. In assigning cohorts, the study relied on participant-reported clinical history. This chain uses TRBV5-1 with TRBJ2-2; TRBD2 matches 11 bases. The sample consisted of PBMCs or T cells enriched from blood (not recorded which). The receptor was derived from a young woman with acute COVID-19. The CDR3 DNA reads TGCGCCAGCAGCTTGACTAGCGGGGGACAAGCGAACACCGGGGAGCTGTTTTTT. This translates into CASSLTSGGQANTGELFF.